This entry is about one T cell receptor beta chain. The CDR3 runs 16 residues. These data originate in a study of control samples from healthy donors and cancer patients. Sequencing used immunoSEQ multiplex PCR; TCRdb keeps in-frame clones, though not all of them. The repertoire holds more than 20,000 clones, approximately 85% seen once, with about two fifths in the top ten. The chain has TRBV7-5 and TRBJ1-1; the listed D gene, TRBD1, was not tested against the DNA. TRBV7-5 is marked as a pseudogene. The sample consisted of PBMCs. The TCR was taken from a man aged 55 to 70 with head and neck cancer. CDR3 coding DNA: TGTGCCAGAAGCACAAGGGACAGGGGTATGAACACTGAAGCTTTCTTT. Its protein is CARSTRDRGMNTEAFF.